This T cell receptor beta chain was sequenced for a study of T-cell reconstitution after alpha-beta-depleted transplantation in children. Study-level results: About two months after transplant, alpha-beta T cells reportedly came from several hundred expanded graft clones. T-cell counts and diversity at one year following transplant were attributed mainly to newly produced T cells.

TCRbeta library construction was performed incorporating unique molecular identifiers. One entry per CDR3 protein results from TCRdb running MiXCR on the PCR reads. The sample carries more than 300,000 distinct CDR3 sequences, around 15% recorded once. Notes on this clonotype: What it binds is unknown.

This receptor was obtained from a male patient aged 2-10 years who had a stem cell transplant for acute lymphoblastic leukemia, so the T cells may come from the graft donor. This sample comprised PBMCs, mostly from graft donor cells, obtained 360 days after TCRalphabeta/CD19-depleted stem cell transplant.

The CDR3 spells CASSLFPLTSGKDNEQFF. The CDR3 DNA reads as TGTGCCAGCAGTTTGTTCCCACTGACTAGCGGGAAAGACAATGAGCAGTTCTTC. The V call is TRBV27, the J call TRBJ2-1, with 11 nucleotides matching TRBD2. Trimming took 3 bases from V and 5 from J; bases not matched to a gene: 12. The CDR3 length is 18 residues. The germline gives CDR1 MNHEY, CDR2 SMNVEV (reference sequence).